These 10 T cell receptor beta chains share one sample of origin, sequenced in a study of blood T cells in healthy people across ages. A second roughly 6 to 12 cycle PCR used barcoded and J-beta primers. A single record per CDR3 protein comes from TCRdb applying MiXCR to the 5' RACE reads. The top ten clones hold about 19% of a sample with 650,000 to 950,000 distinct CDR3 sequences, around two fifths of them seen once. Sequencing input: blood. The source is a man between 60 and 75 years old in good health.

This sequence joins TRBV5-1 and TRBJ1-5, with D possibly matching TRBD1 (5 bases). Germline V gene lookup returns CDR1 SGHRS and CDR2 YFSETQ. The CDR3 runs 15 residues. V was shortened by 4 bases and J by 0 bases, with 11 bases between the two germline ends. In DNA form, the CDR3 reads TGCGCCAGCAGCATCGGACATAATAGCAATCAGCCCCAGCATTTT. Protein: CASSIGHNSNQPQHF.

The chain recombines TRBV4-3 with TRBJ2-3; D is perhaps TRBD1 (5 bases). The V gene's germline CDR1 is LGHNA and CDR2 YSLEER. There are 16 residues in the CDR3. The germline V and J ends were trimmed by 0 bases and 5 bases, with 15 bases remaining between them. CDR3 protein: CASSQEATVNGDTQYF. In DNA form, the CDR3 reads TGCGCCAGCAGCCAAGAAGCGACAGTGAATGGAGATACGCAGTATTTT.

The V and J genes are TRBV5-1 and TRBJ1-1; no clear D gene. The CDR3 has 17 residues. The germline CDR1 and CDR2 sequences are SGHRS and YFSETQ. Trimming took off 4 bases at V and 0 bases at J, with 19 bases between the two ends. CDR3: CASSPDPPGLLNTEAFF. Here the CDR3 DNA reads TGCGCCAGCAGCCCGGACCCTCCGGGCCTCCTGAACACTGAAGCTTTCTTT.

A single count supports this clonotype. J is TRBJ2-7 and V is TRBV24-1; possibly TRBD2 for D (6 bases). Looked up from germline, CDR1 is KGHDR and CDR2 is SFDVKD. The CDR3 has 19 residues. Deletions cut 0 bases from V and 2 bases from J, with 22 bases between. The CDR3 here is CATSDLCPSEYTPTYEQYF. CDR3 DNA sequence: TGTGCCACCAGTGATTTGTGCCCTAGCGAATATACACCAACCTACGAGCAGTACTTC.

The chain employs TRBV12-5 and TRBJ1-2, with no clear D. The CDR3 length is 13 residues. Germline CDR1 and CDR2: LGHNT and FRNRAP. The germline V and J ends were trimmed by 6 bases and 7 bases, with 15 bases remaining between them. CDR3 nucleotide sequence: TGTGCTAGTGGCCCCGGAGGGAGTGGTGGCTACACCTTC. It is translated as CASGPGGSGGYTF.

The gene calls are TRBV12-3 or TRBV12-4 and TRBJ2-3; 12 nucleotides agree with TRBD2. V shed 6 bases and J 8 bases; nucleotides not matched to a gene: 9. The CDR3 consists of 15 residues. In nucleotides, the CDR3 is TGTGCCAGCAGCTTACTAGCGGGGGGTGGTGGTACGCAGTATTTT. Translated, it gives CASSLLAGGGGTQYF.

The chain uses TRBV4-1 and TRBJ2-3; D gene ambiguous. V was trimmed by 1 base and J by 3 bases, leaving 5 bases between them. Germline CDR1 is MGHRA and CDR2 is YSYEKL. CDR3 length: 13 residues. The CDR3 region has the DNA TGCGCCAGCAGCCAAGCCGGAACAGATACGCAGTATTTT. Translated, it gives CASSQAGTDTQYF.

This clonotype came up a few times. The genes are TRBV29-1 and TRBJ1-2; D may be TRBD1 (5 bases). CDR1 is SQVTM, CDR2 ANQGSEA, per germline. This CDR3 comprises 11 residues. With 5 bases removed from V and 8 bases from J, the gap between germline ends came to 12 bases. DNA for the CDR3: TGCAGCGTTAGGGGAACGGGGGGCTACACCTTC. Amino acid sequence: CSVRGTGGYTF.

This sequence joins TRBV6-1 and TRBJ2-4; D is perhaps TRBD1 (6 bases). Germline CDR1 MNHNS, CDR2 SASEGT. There are 17 residues in the CDR3. Trimming shortened V by 5 bases and J by 0 bases, and 17 bases separated the two germline ends. In nucleotides, the CDR3 is TGTGCCAGCAGTCGGGACAACCAAAAGGGAGCCAAAAACATTCAGTACTTC. Amino acid sequence: CASSRDNQKGAKNIQYF.

This clonotype was observed at least ten times. The V call is TRBV12-3 or TRBV12-4, the J call TRBJ2-7; TRBD1 matches 10 bases. After removal of 0 bases from V and 4 bases from J, the junction contained 3 bases not matched to a gene. This CDR3 spans 15 amino acids. The DNA of the CDR3 is TGTGCCAGCAGTTTAGCGGGACAGGGGAGATACGAGCAGTACTTC. Amino acids: CASSLAGQGRYEQYF.